The rows below give T cell receptor beta chains drawn from one sample of a study of cytomegalovirus exposure and HLA in healthy donors. Only in-frame clones appear in the TCRdb table, and some are missing; sequencing was by immunoSEQ multiplex PCR. Of about 160,000 clones listed, 60% to 80% are singletons. Sequenced sample: PBMCs. The receptor set was obtained from a man between 60 and 75 years old in good health and CMV-seronegative. Both conserved end residues are part of each CDR3. The D gene is left open where the match is weak. Clone size is shown for a subset of rows, as once, few, many or a class of expanded clone.

V	length	J	D	size	CDR3	DNA
TRBV4-2	17	TRBJ2-2	TRBD2	NA	CASSQSPGGGAIGELFF	TGTGCCAGCAGCCAATCCCCAGGCGGGGGGGCGATCGGGGAGCTGTTTTTT
TRBV10-3	15	TRBJ1-4	NA	NA	CAISESGGTGEKLFF	TGTGCCATCAGTGAGTCGGGGGGAACAGGTGAAAAACTGTTTTTT
TRBV18	13	TRBJ2-3	NA	NA	CASSPPTRDTQYF	TGTGCCAGCTCACCACCGACTAGAGATACGCAGTATTTT
TRBV28	13	TRBJ2-3	NA	few	CASTLVAIDTQYF	TGTGCCAGCACTTTGGTAGCAATTGATACGCAGTATTTT
TRBV11-2	14	TRBJ2-1	NA	NA	CASSLAGHYNEQFF	TGTGCCAGCAGCTTAGCGGGACATTACAATGAGCAGTTCTTC
TRBV10-3	14	TRBJ2-6	NA	NA	CAISEPSGANVLTF	TGTGCCATCAGTGAGCCGTCTGGGGCCAACGTCCTGACTTTC
TRBV21-1	15	TRBJ2-7	NA	once	CASSKIGKGRNEQYF	TGTGCCAGCAGCAAAATCGGCAAGGGGAGGAACGAGCAGTACTTC
TRBV6-4	16	TRBJ1-5	TRBD1	NA	CASSDPGQGSNQPQHF	TGTGCCAGCAGTGACCCGGGACAGGGTAGCAATCAGCCCCAGCATTTT
TRBV6-1	13	TRBJ1-1	TRBD1	once	CASTGGWNTEAFF	TGTGCCAGCACAGGGGGTTGGAACACTGAAGCTTTCTTT
TRBV19	13	TRBJ2-7	TRBD2	NA	CASSRGGVDEQYF	TGTGCCAGTAGTAGGGGAGGGGTCGACGAGCAGTACTTC
TRBV6-5	15	TRBJ1-6	NA	NA	CASRLTQGRYSPLHF	TGTGCCAGCAGACTGACACAGGGCCGGTATTCACCCCTCCACTTT
TRBV27	17	TRBJ2-7	TRBD2	NA	CASSRSLAGGGTYEQYF	TGTGCCAGCAGTAGAAGCCTAGCGGGGGGCGGTACCTACGAGCAGTACTTC
TRBV12-5	15	TRBJ2-5	TRBD1	NA	CASGFKDRGGETQYF	TGTGCTAGTGGTTTTAAGGACAGGGGGGGAGAGACCCAGTACTTC
TRBV29-1	14	TRBJ2-3	TRBD2	NA	CSVGLAVGKDTQYF	TGCAGCGTGGGACTAGCGGTGGGAAAAGATACGCAGTATTTT
TRBV11-2	15	TRBJ2-5	TRBD2	NA	CASSLVGGVVETQYF	TGTGCCAGCAGCTTAGTCGGGGGGGTTGTAGAGACCCAGTACTTC
TRBV30	13	TRBJ1-6	NA	NA	CAWSSVSSSPLHF	TGTGCCTGGAGTTCGGTTTCAAGTTCACCCCTCCACTTT